A selection of T cell receptor beta chains follows, all from one sample in a study of blood T cell repertoires in COVID-19. Repertoires were generated with immunoSEQ multiplex PCR, while TCRdb's copy carries only in-frame clones and drops some. The profile shows tens of thousands of clones, 84% of them singletons. Sample: peripheral blood. The source is a man aged 50 to 59 with acute or convalescent COVID-19. CDR3s include the opening cysteine and the closing phenylalanine or tryptophan. The D gene is left open where the match is weak. Clone size is shown for a subset of rows, as once, few, many or a class of expanded clone.

length	V	D	J	size	DNA	CDR3
14	TRBV18	.	TRBJ2-7	.	TGTGCCAGCTCACCGGGTAGCTCAAGGCGGGAGCAGTACTTC	CASSPGSSRREQYF
15	TRBV9	.	TRBJ2-7	.	TGTGCCAGCAGCGGGTATAGCGGTTCCTCCTACGAGCAGTACTTC	CASSGYSGSSYEQYF
16	TRBV7-2	TRBD2	TRBJ2-1	.	TGTGCCAGCAGCTTAGTGGCTAGCGGGAGGTGGGATGAGCAGTTCTTC	CASSLVASGRWDEQFF
16	TRBV5-1	TRBD2	TRBJ2-3	.	TGCGCCAGCAGCTTGGGACTAGCGGGAGTTTCAGATACGCAGTATTTT	CASSLGLAGVSDTQYF
13	TRBV27	.	TRBJ1-2	.	TGTGCCAGCAGCAACAGGCCCTACTATGGCTACACCTTC	CASSNRPYYGYTF
14	TRBV9	TRBD1	TRBJ1-6	once	TGTGCCAGCAGCTCCGGGACAGGGATTTCACCCCTCCACTTT	CASSSGTGISPLHF
14	TRBV28	.	TRBJ2-5	.	TGTGCCAGCAAACGGGGTATGGCGGGAGAGACCCAGTACTTC	CASKRGMAGETQYF
14	TRBV2	.	TRBJ1-6	few	TGTGCCAGCAGTGACGGGGAACAGGGATCACCCCTCCACTTT	CASSDGEQGSPLHF
14	TRBV30	.	TRBJ1-2	once	TGTGCCTGGAGTGTAGGATCCAGGGACTATGGCTACACCTTC	CAWSVGSRDYGYTF
22	TRBV24-1	TRBD2	TRBJ2-5	.	TGTGCCACCAGTGATTTGCAAGGGGGGCGCGTTGCCGGGACTAGCATCCAAGAGACCCAGTACTTC	CATSDLQGGRVAGTSIQETQYF
16	TRBV19	TRBD2	TRBJ2-2	.	TGTGCCAGTAGTACTCGGGGGGGGGCCAGCCCCGGGGAGCTGTTTTTT	CASSTRGGASPGELFF
13	TRBV18	.	TRBJ2-5	.	TGTGCCAGCTCGTCCAAGAGAGATGAGACCCAGTACTTC	CASSSKRDETQYF
15	TRBV6-5	TRBD1	TRBJ2-7	once	TGTGCCAGCAGCCATAGACAGGGGAGGTCCTACGAGCAGTACTTC	CASSHRQGRSYEQYF
14	TRBV28	.	TRBJ1-6	.	TGTGCCAGCAGTTTCGACAGCTCCAATTCACCCCTCCACTTT	CASSFDSSNSPLHF
14	TRBV7-9	.	TRBJ2-1	.	TGTGCCAGCAGCGCACTCGCGAGGGCCAATGAGCAGTTCTTC	CASSALARANEQFF
13	TRBV3-1/TRBV3-2	TRBD1	TRBJ2-2	few	TGTGCCAGCAGCCCCTGGGGAGACAGGGGGCTGTTTTTT	CASSPWGDRGLFF
14	TRBV15	.	TRBJ1-5	once	TGTGCCACCAGACCAACAGGTTCAAATCAGCCCCAGCATTTT	CATRPTGSNQPQHF
15	TRBV19	TRBD2	TRBJ2-2	.	TGTGCCAGTAGTACGGTAGCGGGAGCGCACGGGGAGCTGTTTTTT	CASSTVAGAHGELFF
14	TRBV6-6	TRBD1	TRBJ1-2	.	TGTGCCAGCAGCGCGACAGGGGGTACCTATGGCTACACCTTC	CASSATGGTYGYTF
17	TRBV9	.	TRBJ2-2	.	TGTGCCAGCAGCGTTGTACGGCCAGGGTCAAACACCGGGGAGCTGTTTTTT	CASSVVRPGSNTGELFF
16	TRBV27	.	TRBJ2-7	.	TGTGCCAGCAGTTTATCGGTAGCCGACAGCTCCTACGAGCAGTACTTC	CASSLSVADSSYEQYF
15	TRBV19	.	TRBJ1-1	.	TGTGCCAGTAGTACGGGACAAACTAAGAACACTGAAGCTTTCTTT	CASSTGQTKNTEAFF
14	TRBV6-5	TRBD2	TRBJ2-1	.	TGTGCCAGCTTTAGCGGGAGCTCCTACAATGAGCAGTTCTTC	CASFSGSSYNEQFF
16	TRBV27	TRBD1	TRBJ1-2	.	TGTGCCAGCAGTTTCCTCCCGACAGGGGAAATCTATGGCTACACCTTC	CASSFLPTGEIYGYTF
15	TRBV9	.	TRBJ2-7	few	TGTGCCAGCAGCCCCCGGAGTAGCGGAGTGGGGGAGCAGTACTTC	CASSPRSSGVGEQYF
13	TRBV18	.	TRBJ1-2	.	TGTGCCAGCTCACCCGGGGAAGGGTATGGCTACACCTTC	CASSPGEGYGYTF
17	TRBV3-1/TRBV3-2	.	TRBJ2-1	few	TGTGCCAGCAGCCAAGATATTTACACGAACATCGACAATGAGCAGTTCTTC	CASSQDIYTNIDNEQFF
16	TRBV9	TRBD2	TRBJ2-3	.	TGTGCCAGCAGCGTCGTAGCGGGTTCGTTCACAGATACGCAGTATTTT	CASSVVAGSFTDTQYF
16	TRBV3-1/TRBV3-2	TRBD1	TRBJ2-2	.	TGTGCCAGCAGCCAAAGACAGGGGGCAAACACCGGGGAGCTGTTTTTT	CASSQRQGANTGELFF
15	TRBV24-1	TRBD2	TRBJ2-3	.	TGTGCCACCAGTGAACAGGGACTAGCGCTTGATACGCAGTATTTT	CATSEQGLALDTQYF
13	TRBV30	TRBD1	TRBJ1-2	.	TGTGCCTGGGGGACAGGGTTCGACTATGGCTACACCTTC	CAWGTGFDYGYTF
15	TRBV3-1/TRBV3-2	.	TRBJ1-5	.	TGTGCCAGCAGCCAAGAGGGGCAAAGCAATCAGCCCCAGCATTTT	CASSQEGQSNQPQHF
18	TRBV9	TRBD2	TRBJ2-1	.	TGTGCCAGCAGCGTAGCTCTAGTAGCGGGAGTATCCTACAATGAGCAGTTCTTC	CASSVALVAGVSYNEQFF
12	TRBV24-1	.	TRBJ2-7	.	TGTGCCACCAGTGATTCGAGCTACGAGCAGTACTTC	CATSDSSYEQYF
14	TRBV9	.	TRBJ1-5	.	TGTGCCAGCAGCCCGCAGGGAAGCAATCAGCCCCAGCATTTT	CASSPQGSNQPQHF
13	TRBV30	TRBD1	TRBJ1-4	.	TGTGCCCGAAGGAAGGGACAGGGTGAAAAACTGTTTTTT	CARRKGQGEKLFF
16	TRBV7-9	.	TRBJ2-5	.	TGTGCCAGCAGCTTAGTCGGGGGAGGAGGGCAAGAGACCCAGTACTTC	CASSLVGGGGQETQYF
16	TRBV3-1/TRBV3-2	TRBD1	TRBJ1-2	.	TGTGCCAGCAGCCAAGAGGCGAGACAGGGAAACTATGGCTACACCTTC	CASSQEARQGNYGYTF
11	TRBV29-1	.	TRBJ2-2	.	TGCAGCGTTGCGGTCCCCGGGGAGCTGTTTTTT	CSVAVPGELFF
14	TRBV27	TRBD1	TRBJ1-1	.	TGTGCCAGCAGTTACAGGGGCCGGGGAACTGAAGCTTTCTTT	CASSYRGRGTEAFF
15	TRBV2	TRBD1	TRBJ2-7	once	TGTGCCAGCAGTGCCCCCGGACAGGGAAGAGGCGAGCAGTACTTC	CASSAPGQGRGEQYF
15	TRBV15	.	TRBJ1-6	.	TGTGCCACCAGCAGAGCCCCACACGGGAATTCACCCCTCCACTTT	CATSRAPHGNSPLHF
15	TRBV5-1	TRBD1	TRBJ2-5	.	TGCGCCAGCAGCTTGGGGGGACAGGGCAAAGAGACCCAGTACTTC	CASSLGGQGKETQYF
15	TRBV4-2	TRBD1	TRBJ2-3	.	TGTGCCAGCGAAGAAGGGACAGGGGTGACAGATACGCAGTATTTT	CASEEGTGVTDTQYF
15	TRBV6-6	.	TRBJ1-5	.	TGTGCCAGCAGTGACCCTATAGGGGTCAATCAGCCCCAGCATTTT	CASSDPIGVNQPQHF
12	TRBV5-8	TRBD2	TRBJ2-3	.	TGTGCCAGCAGCGGTCGGGGACTAGGTGGGGCTTGG	CASSGRGLGGAW
13	TRBV30	.	TRBJ1-6	.	TGTGCCTGGATCGGGAATTATAATTCACCCCTCCACTTT	CAWIGNYNSPLHF